Following are 8 T cell receptor beta chains from one sample sequenced in a study of brain T cells in children with intractable seizures. The data were produced by immunoSEQ multiplex PCR, yet TCRdb's version contains in-frame clones alone and is incomplete. The profile shows fewer than 150,000 clones, roughly 94% of them singletons. The sample consisted of peripheral blood, taken at surgery. These receptors originate from a boy less than two years old with hemimegalencephaly and intractable seizures.

The J gene is TRBJ1-2, the V gene TRBV5-1; D might be TRBD1 (6 bases). Germline loops: CDR1 SGHRS, CDR2 YFSETQ. With 3 bases removed from V and 3 bases from J, the gap between germline ends came to 21 bases. There are 17 residues in the CDR3. The CDR3 spells CASSSTMTGPWDYGYTF. The CDR3 bases are TGCGCCAGCAGCTCCACTATGACAGGCCCTTGGGACTATGGCTACACCTTC.

This clone occurred a few times. CDR3 in DNA: TGTGCCAGCAGTGAATTTGACTTAGCAACTAATGAAAAACTGTTTTTT. Translated: CASSEFDLATNEKLFF. J is TRBJ1-4 and V is TRBV25-1, with D unresolved. V lost 1 base, J lost 0 bases, and 9 bases lay in between. The CDR3 has 16 amino acids. The germline CDR1 and CDR2 sequences are MGHDK and SYGVNS.

The rearrangement uses TRBV10-3 and TRBJ2-1; TRBD1 is a possible D gene (5 bases). Trimming took off 3 bases at V and 8 bases at J, with 17 bases between the two ends. Germline V gene data show CDR1 as ENHRY and CDR2 as SYGVKD. The CDR3 length is 15 residues. The CDR3: CAISDMVGVGYEQFF. The DNA of the CDR3 is TGTGCCATCAGTGATATGGTAGGGGTGGGGTATGAGCAGTTCTTC.

The V gene is TRBV12-5, the J gene TRBJ2-1; TRBD2 matches at 14 bases. The length of the CDR3 is 21 residues. CDR1 and CDR2 (germline): LGHNT, FRNRAP. V gave up 6 bases and J gave up 7 bases; unmatched junction bases: 23. In DNA form, the CDR3 reads TGTGCTAGTGGCCCACCCTCCAGGGGGACTAGCGGGAGTTTGCGAGGAAATGAGCAGTTCTTC. Amino acids: CASGPPSRGTSGSLRGNEQFF. Full variable domain (outside the CDR3, taken from reference TRBV12-5 and TRBJ2-1): DARVTQTPRHKVTEMGQEVTMRCQPILGHNTVFWYRQTMMQGLELLAYFRNRAPLDDSGMPKDRFSAEMPDATLATLKIQPSEPRDSAVYFCASGPPSRGTSGSLRGNEQFFGPGTRLTVL.

This chain links TRBV19 with TRBJ1-1; tentatively, D is TRBD1 (6 bases). V was trimmed by 10 bases and J by 4 bases, leaving 16 bases between them. The length of the CDR3 is 13 residues. CDR1 LNHDA and CDR2 SQIVND come from the germline V gene (reference sequence). The CDR3 region has the DNA TGTGCCACCTCGCCGGGACACTCCACTGAAGCTTTCTTT. It yields the protein CATSPGHSTEAFF.

This chain uses TRBV27 with TRBJ1-6; D is possibly TRBD1 (6 bases). The CDR3 has 16 residues. The germline gives CDR1 MNHEY, CDR2 SMNVEV (reference sequence). V was pared by 3 bases and J by 7 bases, with 16 bases between. As DNA, the CDR3 is TGTGCCAGCAGTTTCCAATGGGGGGGCCGGAATTCACCCCTCCACTTT. It codes for CASSFQWGGRNSPLHF.

This clone came up a few times. In DNA form, the CDR3 reads TGTGCCAGCAGTTACTTAGAGGCAGGGATTAATGAGCAGTTCTTC. Translated: CASSYLEAGINEQFF. The chain combines TRBV6-2 or TRBV6-3 with TRBJ2-1; the D gene is possibly TRBD1 (5 bases). Germline loops: CDR1 MNHEY, CDR2 SVGEGT. V gave up 1 base and J gave up 7 bases, with 14 bases separating them. The CDR3 has 15 amino acids.

The chain combines TRBV4-2 with TRBJ1-5, with D unresolved. Germline-derived CDR1 and CDR2 are LGHNA and YNFKEQ. The V and J ends lost 4 bases and 0 bases respectively, with 10 bases between them. CDR3 length: 15 amino acids. CDR3 sequence (DNA): TGTGCCAGCAGCCCCCAGGACCCTAGCAATCAGCCCCAGCATTTT. This encodes CASSPQDPSNQPQHF.